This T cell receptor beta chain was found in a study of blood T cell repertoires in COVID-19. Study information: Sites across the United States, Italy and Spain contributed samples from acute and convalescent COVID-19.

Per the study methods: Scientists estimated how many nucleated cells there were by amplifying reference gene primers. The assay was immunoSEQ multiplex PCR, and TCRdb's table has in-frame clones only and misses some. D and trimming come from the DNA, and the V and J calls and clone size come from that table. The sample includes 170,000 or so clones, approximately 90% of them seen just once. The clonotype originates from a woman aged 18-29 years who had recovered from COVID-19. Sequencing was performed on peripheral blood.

The CDR3 DNA sequence: TGTGCCAGCAGCTTGGCCAACCGGGGGGACACAGATACGCAGTATTTT. As protein: CASSLANRGDTDTQYF. V gene TRBV5-4 combines with J gene TRBJ2-3; 7 nucleotides match TRBD2. V was pared by 0 bases and J by 2 bases, with 6 bases of the junction left unmatched. The CDR3 has 16 amino acids. Germline lookup yields CDR1 SGHNT and CDR2 YYREEE (reference sequence).